This entry describes one T cell receptor beta chain. Its antigen is not identified. Vbeta (60) and Jbeta (13) primers were used in the PCR. Produced via immunoSEQ multiplex PCR; TCRdb's table is partial and in-frame only. This sample has about 120,000 clones, with over 8.5% found just once. The sample is drawn from a study of cytomegalovirus exposure and HLA in healthy donors. Notes on the study in general: HLA-A and HLA-B allele assignments for most subjects were reportedly predicted accurately using TCR beta sequences. Later analysis associated a missense DCLRE1C variant with TCR beta V- and J-gene trimming. As was reported, the classifier diagnosed cytomegalovirus status with high specificity and sensitivity. An analysis was carried out later, and it reportedly showed fewer N-insertions in an Asian-associated ancestry cluster than the roughly 670-donor mean.

This TCR derives from a woman in her thirties or forties in good health and CMV-seropositive. Sequencing used PBMCs.

The CDR3 protein is CAISSDRDGTEAFF. Written as DNA, the CDR3 is TGTGCCATCAGTAGCGACAGGGACGGGACTGAAGCTTTCTTT. This sequence joins TRBV10-3 and TRBJ1-1, with 7 bases that match TRBD1. The CDR3 contains 14 residues. CDR1 and CDR2 from the germline V gene are ENHRY and SYGVKD. Unmatched junction bases numbered 8, after V lost 5 bases and J lost 5 bases.